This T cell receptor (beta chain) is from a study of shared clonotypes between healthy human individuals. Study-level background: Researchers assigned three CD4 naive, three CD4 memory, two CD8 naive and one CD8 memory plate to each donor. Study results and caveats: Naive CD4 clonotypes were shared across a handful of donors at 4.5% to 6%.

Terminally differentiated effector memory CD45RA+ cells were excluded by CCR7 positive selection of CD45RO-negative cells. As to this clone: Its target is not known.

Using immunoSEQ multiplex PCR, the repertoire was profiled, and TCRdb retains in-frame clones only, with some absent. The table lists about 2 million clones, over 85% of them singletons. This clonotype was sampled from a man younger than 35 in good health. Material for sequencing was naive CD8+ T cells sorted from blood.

The DNA of the CDR3 is TGTGCCAGCAGCTTAGATCTGGACGGGGAGCTGTTTTTT. Its protein product is CASSLDLDGELFF. The V and J genes are TRBV11-2 and TRBJ2-2; D unclear. Trimming took off 0 bases at V and 7 bases at J, with 6 bases between the two ends. The CDR3 covers 13 residues. Germline V gives CDR1 SGHAT, CDR2 FQNNGV.